Below are 30 T cell receptor beta chains sequenced from a single sample in a study of CD8 T cells in ankylosing spondylitis. MiXCR was run by TCRdb on the 5' RACE reads, yielding one entry per CDR3 protein. Of under 250,000 distinct CDR3 sequences listed, about 10% are singletons. The specimen was blood, either unsorted or a sorted T cell fraction (not recorded which). The receptors derive from a male donor with ankylosing spondylitis or in good health (not recorded which).

This clonotype appeared many times. CDR3 bases: TGTGCCAGCAGCCAAGGCCTAGCGGGAGTGCTAGAGCTGTTTTTT. This encodes CASSQGLAGVLELFF. The chain joins TRBV4-2 to TRBJ2-2; 10 bases fit TRBD2. J was trimmed by 11 bases and V by 1 base; bases with no gene match: 7. Germline CDR1 reads LGHNA; CDR2 reads YNFKEQ. This CDR3 has 15 residues.

This clonotype was counted between two and nine times. The chain links TRBV20-1 to TRBJ2-5; the match to TRBD2 covers 13 bases. V was pared by 3 bases and J by 5 bases, with 3 bases of the junction left unmatched. Germline CDR1 reads DFQATT; CDR2 reads SNEGSKA (reference sequence). The CDR3 is 14 residues long. The CDR3 DNA reads as TGCAGTGCTAGTGGGACTAGCGGGATTGAGACCCAGTACTTC. It codes for CSASGTSGIETQYF.

This sequence joins TRBV11-2 and TRBJ2-1; D uncertain. The V end was cut by 5 bases, the J end by 10 bases, with 12 bases between. CDR1 is SGHAT and CDR2 is FQNNGV in the germline V gene. The CDR3 extends over 12 amino acids. CDR3 DNA: TGTGCCAGCAGCCCGGTAAGGCGAGAGCAGTTCTTC. Amino acid sequence: CASSPVRREQFF.

This clonotype was observed many times. The CDR3 bases are TGTGCCAGCAGTCCGGGGCCCGGGGAGCTGTTTTTT. This translates into CASSPGPGELFF. This chain connects TRBV12-3 or TRBV12-4 to TRBJ2-2; the D gene could be TRBD1 or TRBD2 (5 bases each). The CDR3 is 12 residues long. The V gene lost 5 bases and the J gene lost 6 bases, with 7 bases spanning the gap.

CDR3 amino acids: CAGGTNSYEQYF. The CDR3 region has the DNA TGTGCCGGAGGGACTAACTCCTACGAGCAGTACTTC. The chain combines TRBV2 with TRBJ2-7; TRBD2 aligns across 7 bases. CDR1 and CDR2 (germline): SNHLY, FYNNEI. This CDR3 is 12 amino acids long. The ends lost 11 bases at V and 0 bases at J; junction bases unmatched: 4.

This clonotype was recorded many times. The rearrangement links TRBV29-1 to TRBJ1-1, with a weak D call TRBD1 (5 bases). The CDR3 covers 12 residues. CDR1 is SQVTM, CDR2 ANQGSEA, per germline. V lost 8 bases to trimming and J lost 4 bases, with 14 bases between them. CDR3 nucleotides: TGCAGCTATGGGACGTCGAGCACTGAAGCTTTCTTT. It specifies CSYGTSSTEAFF.

This clonotype was picked up many times. CDR3 protein: CATSPRGHSYNEQFF. The CDR3 nucleotides read TGTGCCACCAGCCCAAGGGGTCACTCCTACAATGAGCAGTTCTTC. The chain has TRBV15 and TRBJ2-1, with D perhaps matching TRBD1 (5 bases). V dropped 5 bases and J dropped 0 bases, with 11 bases sitting between them. This CDR3 region has 15 residues. Germline V CDR1 and CDR2: LNHNV, YYDKDF (reference sequence).

This clonotype was counted at least ten times. The gene calls are TRBV20-1 and TRBJ2-3, with 16 bases fitting TRBD2. Germline CDR1 is DFQATT and CDR2 is SNEGSKA (reference sequence). The CDR3 is 18 amino acids. J was trimmed by 2 bases and V by 3 bases; bases with no gene match: 8. The CDR3 reads CSARTGLAGGPPTDTQYF. As DNA, the CDR3 is TGCAGTGCTAGGACGGGACTAGCGGGGGGGCCCCCCACAGATACGCAGTATTTT.

The chain combines TRBV11-2 with TRBJ2-1; 10 bases line up with TRBD2. Unmatched junction bases numbered 7, after V lost 3 bases and J lost 8 bases. This CDR3 comprises 15 residues. Germline V gene sequence: CDR1 SGHAT, CDR2 FQNNGV. The CDR3 protein is CASSFASGGAYEQFF. The CDR3, as DNA: TGTGCCAGCAGCTTTGCCAGCGGGGGGGCCTATGAGCAGTTCTTC.

This chain uses TRBV7-2 with TRBJ2-3, with D possibly matching TRBD2 (7 bases). The CDR3 length is 16 residues. V was trimmed by 3 bases and J by 4 bases, leaving 17 bases between them. Germline CDR1 is SGHTA and CDR2 is FQGNSA. CDR3 nucleotide sequence: TGTGCCAGCAGCTTCTTTGGTGGGGGGGCCGCAGATACGCAGTATTTT. It is translated as CASSFFGGGAADTQYF.

In this sample, this clonotype turned up many times. This chain connects TRBV12-3 or TRBV12-4 to TRBJ2-3; TRBD1 matches 9 bases. Trimming cost V 7 bases and J 4 bases; bases outside gene matches: 9. The CDR3 extends over 15 amino acids. The CDR3 loop is CASTPDRGAADTQYF. The CDR3 region has the DNA TGTGCCAGCACTCCGGACAGGGGCGCCGCAGATACGCAGTATTTT.

At least ten counts were recorded for this clonotype. The chain employs TRBV7-8 and TRBJ1-2; 7 bases map to TRBD1. This CDR3 is built from 14 residues. V trimming: 6 bases; J trimming: 2 bases; junction bases outside the gene matches: 6. The germline V gene has CDR1 SGHVS and CDR2 FQNEAQ. CDR3 loop: CASRPDRINYGYTF. Here the CDR3 DNA reads TGTGCCAGCAGGCCGGACAGGATCAACTATGGCTACACCTTC.

This clonotype was counted at least ten times. The chain has TRBV12-3 or TRBV12-4 and TRBJ2-5, with TRBD2 matching over 9 bases. V dropped 4 bases and J dropped 5; count of bases not matched to a gene: 14. CDR3 size: 17 residues. CDR3 bases: TGTGCCAGCAGTTCCGACCGAATAGCGGGAGCGGTGGAGACCCAGTACTTC. Translation gives CASSSDRIAGAVETQYF.

This clonotype showed up many times. The gene calls are TRBV12-3 or TRBV12-4 and TRBJ2-7; D remains ambiguous. This CDR3 has 12 residues. Trimming left V 2 bases short and J 3 bases short, with 5 bases between. The CDR3 region is CASSLQNYEQYF. CDR3 DNA sequence: TGTGCCAGCAGTTTACAGAACTACGAGCAGTACTTC.

This clonotype was recorded at least ten times. The chain uses TRBV14 and TRBJ2-2; possible D gene TRBD1, 5 bases. The CDR3 runs 14 residues. The germline CDR1 and CDR2 sequences are SGHDN and FVKESK. V was shortened by 0 bases and J by 6 bases, with 8 bases between the two germline ends. Here the CDR3 reads CASSQDQGAGELFF. As DNA, the CDR3 is TGTGCCAGCAGCCAAGATCAAGGGGCCGGGGAGCTGTTTTTT.

There are a few counts of this clonotype. V and J are TRBV24-1 and TRBJ2-6; 7 bases are a match to TRBD1. The length of the CDR3 is 16 residues. Germline loops: CDR1 KGHDR, CDR2 SFDVKD. Trimming cost V 4 bases and J 3 bases; bases outside gene matches: 5. CDR3 sequence reads: CATSDQGTDGANVLTF. CDR3 coding DNA: TGTGCCACCAGTGACCAAGGGACAGATGGGGCCAACGTCCTGACTTTC.

This clonotype appeared many times. This chain uses TRBV6-5 with TRBJ2-2; D is unclear. The ends were cut back, 1 base at V and 3 bases at J, with 12 bases in the middle. The CDR3 loop spans 16 amino acids. The germline V gene has CDR1 MNHEY and CDR2 SVGAGI. CDR3 nucleotide sequence: TGTGCCAGCAGTTACTTAAGGGTGTCGGACACCGGGGAGCTGTTTTTT. This encodes CASSYLRVSDTGELFF.

This clonotype was counted a few times. The genes are TRBV5-5 and TRBJ2-1; perhaps TRBD2 as D (6 bases). The CDR3 sequence is 14 residues long. CDR1 and CDR2 (germline): SGHKS, YYEKEE (reference sequence). Trimming cost V 1 base and J 3 bases, with 8 bases left between them. DNA for the CDR3: TGTGCCAGCAGCTTGCGGCGGGGCTACAATGAGCAGTTCTTC. Its protein product is CASSLRRGYNEQFF.

This chain uses TRBV7-9 with TRBJ2-5; 7 bases align to TRBD1. Trimming removed 1 base from V and 5 bases from J; junction bases left unmatched: 7. CDR1 and CDR2 (germline): SEHNR, FQNEAQ (reference sequence). This CDR3 has 15 residues. CDR3 protein: CASSLGSTGQETQYF. The CDR3 nucleotides read TGTGCCAGCAGCTTAGGGTCGACAGGGCAGGAGACCCAGTACTTC.

This clonotype was picked up many times. The J gene is TRBJ1-2, the V gene TRBV28; TRBD1 aligns across 7 bases. Germline assignment: CDR1 MDHEN and CDR2 SYDVKM. Trimming at V came to 7 bases and at J to 7 bases, leaving 9 bases not matched to a gene. This CDR3 has 13 amino acids. CDR3 region: CASNNPTGSGYTF. CDR3 bases: TGTGCCAGCAACAACCCGACAGGGTCTGGCTACACCTTC.

This clonotype was seen repeatedly, ten times or more. The rearrangement uses TRBV12-3 or TRBV12-4 and TRBJ2-1; D perhaps matches TRBD2 (6 bases). This CDR3 has 16 residues. V lost 1 base and J 0 bases, leaving 10 bases between the germline ends. The CDR3 loop reads CASSLGGVPSYNEQFF. In DNA, the CDR3 is TGTGCCAGCAGTTTAGGGGGGGTACCCTCCTACAATGAGCAGTTCTTC.

This clonotype was observed many times. The rearrangement joins TRBV12-3 or TRBV12-4 to TRBJ2-3; D remains ambiguous. This CDR3 has 13 residues. V lost 4 bases and J lost 3, with 8 bases in between. This CDR3 reads CASSSRPTDTQYF. In nucleotides, the CDR3 is TGTGCCAGCAGTTCCAGGCCGACAGATACGCAGTATTTT.

This clonotype was counted ten times or more. This chain links TRBV5-1 with TRBJ2-5, with D maybe TRBD1 (5 bases). Per the germline V gene, CDR1 is SGHRS and CDR2 is YFSETQ. This CDR3 has 14 residues. The ends were cut back, 4 bases at V and 4 bases at J, with 14 bases in the middle. This chain's CDR3 is CASSPAGHPETQYF. The CDR3 DNA follows: TGCGCCAGCAGCCCGGCCGGACACCCAGAGACCCAGTACTTC.

This clonotype appeared many times. The J gene is TRBJ2-3, the V gene TRBV12-3 or TRBV12-4; D perhaps matches TRBD2 (5 bases). This CDR3 is built from 14 residues. V was pared by 3 bases and J by 6 bases, with 13 bases between. This chain's CDR3 is CASSLDYGVDTQYF. CDR3 DNA sequence: TGTGCCAGCAGTTTGGATTACGGGGTGGATACGCAGTATTTT.

The V gene is TRBV11-1, the J gene TRBJ2-1, with D unresolved. V lost 5 bases, J lost 1 base, and 21 bases lay in between. This CDR3 comprises 18 residues. Germline-derived CDR1 and CDR2 are SGHAT and FQDESV (reference sequence). The CDR3 region is CASSPVGKGRSSYNEQFF. The CDR3 region has the DNA TGTGCCAGCAGCCCAGTTGGGAAAGGACGGAGTTCCTACAATGAGCAGTTCTTC.

This clonotype turned up a few times. The chain employs TRBV28 and TRBJ2-3, with D unresolved. Trimming left V 1 base short and J 0 bases short, with 11 bases between. CDR1 and CDR2 from the germline V gene are MDHEN and SYDVKM. The CDR3 length is 16 residues. In nucleotides, the CDR3 is TGTGCCAGCAGTTTATATAACGGGCAAAGCACAGATACGCAGTATTTT. Protein sequence: CASSLYNGQSTDTQYF.

The rearrangement links TRBV20-1 to TRBJ1-2, with D perhaps TRBD1 (5 bases). V lost 2 bases to trimming and J lost 1 base, with 11 bases between them. The CDR3 runs 14 residues. The germline gives CDR1 DFQATT, CDR2 SNEGSKA (reference sequence). CDR3 DNA: TGCAGTGCTAGATCCCAGGGTTATAACTATGGCTACACCTTC. Its protein is CSARSQGYNYGYTF.

This clonotype was seen ten or more times. The germline gene is not matched at one end of the junction; a read error may be the cause. The genes are TRBV20-1 and TRBJ2-7; no clear D gene. CDR1 is DFQATT, CDR2 SNEGSKA, per germline (reference sequence). CDR3 length: 12 amino acids. In DNA form, the CDR3 reads TGCAGTGCTAGGGAAGACTCCAACGAGCAGTACTTC. It codes for CSAREDSNEQYF.

This clonotype was detected ten times or more. The rearrangement links TRBV20-1 to TRBJ2-5; 7 bases align to TRBD2. Germline-derived CDR1 and CDR2 are DFQATT and SNEGSKA (reference sequence). This CDR3 has 14 amino acids. V trimming: 3 bases; J trimming: 5 bases; junction bases outside the gene matches: 9. CDR3 protein: CSARGEGILETQYF. CDR3 nucleotides: TGCAGTGCTAGGGGGGAGGGAATATTGGAGACCCAGTACTTC.

This clonotype was found many times. This chain joins TRBV20-1 and TRBJ1-2; TRBD1 matches 9 bases. The CDR3 has 15 amino acids. Germline trimming cut 1 base from V and 4 bases from J; bases unmatched to any gene: 7. Germline V gives CDR1 DFQATT, CDR2 SNEGSKA (reference sequence). CDR3 bases: TGCAGTGCTAGAGTGCGAGGACAGGGGCCCTATGGCTACACCTTC. Its translation is CSARVRGQGPYGYTF.